The subject of this entry is one TCR beta chain. This entry is derived from a study of blood T cell repertoires in COVID-19. Study as a whole: The United States, Italy and Spain supplied acute and convalescent COVID-19 samples. PBMCs, B-cell-depleted T cells, or T cells were the source of the cDNA or gDNA that made up the material.

Assay used: immunoSEQ multiplex PCR; TCRdb lists only in-frame clones, some missing. Of some 370,000 clones listed, roughly 90% are singletons. V was shortened by 5 bases and J by 1 base, with 8 bases between the two germline ends. Germline V gene data show CDR1 as SNHLY and CDR2 as FYNNEI. The CDR3 is made up of 13 amino acids. The V gene is TRBV2, the J gene TRBJ2-5; D ambiguous. The sequence was obtained from a man aged 35-49 years with acute or convalescent COVID-19. Material for sequencing was peripheral blood. The CDR3 spells CASSYRSQETQYF. The CDR3 DNA reads as TGTGCCAGCAGTTACAGAAGCCAAGAGACCCAGTACTTC.